This passage covers 15 T cell receptor beta chains from one sample sequenced in a study of lymphopenia after photon versus proton radiotherapy. The repertoire was sequenced with immunoSEQ multiplex PCR; TCRdb's copy has only in-frame clones and lacks some. The repertoire holds about 65,000 clones, with 80% to 90% as singletons. The sample here was peripheral blood, taken from a patient treated with proton-based radiotherapy. Source of these receptors: an elderly man with esophageal cancer.

CDR3 sequence: CASSPGVGNKETQYF. The CDR3 region has the DNA TGTGCCAGCAGCCCAGGGGTGGGTAACAAAGAGACCCAGTACTTC. The gene calls are TRBV9 and TRBJ2-5, with a tentative D call TRBD1 (6 bases). Germline loops: CDR1 SGDLS, CDR2 YYNGEE. Trimming removed 4 bases from V and 3 bases from J, with 16 bases in between. The CDR3 is 15 residues long.

The chain recombines TRBV9 with TRBJ1-1; D not certain. Germline V gene sequence: CDR1 SGDLS, CDR2 YYNGEE. The CDR3 spans 15 residues. The ends were cut back, 4 bases at V and 2 bases at J, with 15 bases in the middle. CDR3 DNA sequence: TGTGCCAGCAGCACTCCCGGAGGTCATAACACTGAAGCTTTCTTT. Translating gives CASSTPGGHNTEAFF.

V is TRBV7-2 and J is TRBJ1-1; 9 nucleotides align to TRBD1. Germline values: CDR1 SGHTA, CDR2 FQGNSA. With V trimmed by 5 bases and J by 7 bases, 8 bases remained unmatched. This CDR3 has 14 amino acids. The CDR3 region has the DNA TGTGCCAGCAGCCTAAATACAGGGGGCCTTGAAGCTTTCTTT. As protein: CASSLNTGGLEAFF.

The J gene is TRBJ1-2, the V gene TRBV10-3; TRBD1 might be the D (5 bases). The CDR3 has 14 amino acids. In germline, CDR1 is ENHRY, CDR2 SYGVKD. V was cut by 5 bases and J by 4 bases, with 14 bases left in between. Here the CDR3 reads CAISQGDLTYGYTF. The CDR3 region has the DNA TGTGCCATCAGTCAGGGAGATTTGACCTATGGCTACACCTTC.

CDR3 sequence (DNA): TGCGCCAGCAGCTTAGGGAGGGAGATCGAGCAGTACTTC. It is translated as CASSLGREIEQYF. This chain links TRBV5-1 with TRBJ2-7; TRBD2 matches at 7 bases. The CDR3 runs 13 residues. The germline V gene has CDR1 SGHRS and CDR2 YFSETQ. V gave up 2 bases and J gave up 6 bases; unmatched junction bases: 5.

The chain uses TRBV7-9 and TRBJ2-5, with TRBD2 as a possible D gene (5 bases). The V end lost 8 bases, the J end lost 4 bases, and 17 bases lay between the germline ends. The germline V gene encodes CDR1 SEHNR and CDR2 FQNEAQ (reference sequence). This CDR3 has 14 amino acids. CDR3 coding DNA: TGTGCCAGCGCAAACGGGGTCGGGCGAGAGACCCAGTACTTC. Its translation is CASANGVGRETQYF.

The V gene is TRBV5-6, the J gene TRBJ2-5; 10 bases map to TRBD1. The V gene end was trimmed by 5 bases and the J gene end by 12 bases; junction bases not matched to a gene: 7. The CDR3 contains 12 residues. Germline CDR1 and CDR2: SGHDT and YYEEEE. DNA of the CDR3: TGTGCCAGCAGGCCGGACAGGGGGAAGGAGTACTTC. Its translation: CASRPDRGKEYF.

This rearrangement joins TRBV7-2 to TRBJ2-1; D is unresolved. V was cut by 2 bases and J by 6 bases, with 8 bases left in between. CDR1 is SGHTA, CDR2 FQGNSA, per germline. There are 13 residues in the CDR3. The CDR3 loop is CASSLLGRNEQFF. DNA for the CDR3: TGTGCCAGCAGCTTACTTGGCCGCAATGAGCAGTTCTTC.

The rearrangement joins TRBV7-9 to TRBJ2-7, with D tentatively TRBD1 (6 bases). Trimming took off 0 bases at V and 6 bases at J, with 6 bases between the two ends. The germline V gene has CDR1 SEHNR and CDR2 FQNEAQ (reference sequence). This CDR3 is built from 12 residues. This chain's CDR3 is CASSLAGGEQYF. CDR3 nucleotide sequence: TGTGCCAGCAGCTTAGCAGGGGGCGAGCAGTACTTC.

V is TRBV7-6 and J is TRBJ2-5, with 8 bases that match TRBD1. V was clipped by 8 bases and J by 6 bases; unmatched bases: 8. This CDR3 has 13 residues. Germline V gene lookup returns CDR1 SGHVS and CDR2 FNYEAQ. The CDR3 here is CASPRDRYKTQYF. Here the CDR3 DNA reads TGTGCCAGCCCCCGGGACAGGTACAAGACCCAGTACTTC.

V usage is TRBV5-1 and J usage is TRBJ2-2; no clear D gene. This CDR3 is 13 amino acids long. The germline gives CDR1 SGHRS, CDR2 YFSETQ. The ends were cut back, 0 bases at V and 7 bases at J, with 7 bases in the middle. CDR3: CASSLVEVGELFF. The CDR3 bases are TGCGCCAGCAGCTTGGTCGAGGTCGGGGAGCTGTTTTTT.

V is TRBV29-1 and J is TRBJ2-1, with a possible D match to TRBD1 (6 bases). Trimming left V 7 bases short and J 7 bases short, with 17 bases between. Looked up from germline, CDR1 is SQVTM and CDR2 is ANQGSEA. CDR3 size: 13 residues. The CDR3 protein is CSERQGMRNEQFF. The CDR3 bases are TGCAGCGAGCGGCAGGGGATGAGGAATGAGCAGTTCTTC.

The chain combines TRBV7-9 with TRBJ1-5; TRBD1 might be the D (5 bases). Per germline, CDR1 SEHNR and CDR2 FQNEAQ (reference sequence). V dropped 3 bases and J dropped 0 bases, with 21 bases sitting between them. The CDR3 length is 19 residues. The CDR3 protein is CASSFSPDQGAYSNQPQHF. DNA for the CDR3: TGTGCCAGCAGCTTTTCCCCTGATCAGGGTGCCTATAGCAATCAGCCCCAGCATTTT.

The J gene is TRBJ2-1, the V gene TRBV19; a possible D gene is TRBD2 (6 bases). V dropped 5 bases and J dropped 4 bases, with 18 bases sitting between them. Germline CDR1 reads LNHDA; CDR2 reads SQIVND (reference sequence). This CDR3 comprises 16 residues. Here the CDR3 DNA reads TGTGCCAGTAGTCTCGGGGCAACCGGAGGGTACAATGAGCAGTTCTTC. Translating gives CASSLGATGGYNEQFF. Supplemented by reference TRBV19 and TRBJ2-1, the full variable domain reads DGGITQSPKYLFRKEGQNVTLSCEQNLNHDAMYWYRQDPGQGLRLIYYSQIVNDFQKGDIAEGYSVSREKKESFPLTVTSAQKNPTAFYLCASSLGATGGYNEQFFGPGTRLTVL.

The chain combines TRBV9 with TRBJ1-2, with 9 nucleotides matching TRBD1. The V gene's germline CDR1 is SGDLS and CDR2 YYNGEE. Losses at the gene ends were 3 bases for V and 6 bases for J; bases not matched to a gene: 3. CDR3 size: 13 residues. CDR3 amino acids: CASSARDRDGYTF. CDR3 DNA: TGTGCCAGCAGCGCCCGGGACAGGGATGGCTACACCTTC.